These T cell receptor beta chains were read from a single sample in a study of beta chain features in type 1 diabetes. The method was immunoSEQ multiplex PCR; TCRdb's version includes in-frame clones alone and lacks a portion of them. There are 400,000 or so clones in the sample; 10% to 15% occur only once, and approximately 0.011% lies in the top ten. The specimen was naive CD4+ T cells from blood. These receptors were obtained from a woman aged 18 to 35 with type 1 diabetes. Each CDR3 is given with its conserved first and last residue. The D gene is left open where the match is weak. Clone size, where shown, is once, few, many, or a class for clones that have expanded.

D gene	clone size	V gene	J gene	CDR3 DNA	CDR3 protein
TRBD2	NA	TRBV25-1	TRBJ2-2	TGTGCCAGCAGTGCGGCGGGAGTAACCGGGGAGCTGTTTTTT	CASSAAGVTGELFF
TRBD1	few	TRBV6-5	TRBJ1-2	TGTGCCAGCAGTTATACACAGGGGATTCCCTATGGCTACACCTTC	CASSYTQGIPYGYTF
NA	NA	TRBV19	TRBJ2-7	TGTGCCAGTAGCAGAGACGGACTCTACGAGCAGTACTTC	CASSRDGLYEQYF
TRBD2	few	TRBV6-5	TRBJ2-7	TGTGCCAGCAGTTACCCCGGGACTAGCGTTTACGAGCAGTACTTC	CASSYPGTSVYEQYF
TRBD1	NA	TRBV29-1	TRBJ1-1	TGCAGCGTAAGTGGGGGGACAGGTAGCCTGGAAGCTTTCTTT	CSVSGGTGSLEAFF
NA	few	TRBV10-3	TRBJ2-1	TGTGCCATCAGTGCCCCCGACAGTTCTCGGGAGCAGTTCTTC	CAISAPDSSREQFF
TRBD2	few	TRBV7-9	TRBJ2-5	TGTGCCAGCAGATTTACTAGCGAAGAGACCCAGTACTTC	CASRFTSEETQYF
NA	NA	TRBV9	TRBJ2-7	TGTGCCAGCAGCGTAGACTACGGGGTCTACGAGCAGTACTTC	CASSVDYGVYEQYF
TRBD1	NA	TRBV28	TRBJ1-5	TGTGCCAGCAGTCCCGGGACAGGGGCGTTTAAACAGCCCCAGCATTTT	CASSPGTGAFKQPQHF
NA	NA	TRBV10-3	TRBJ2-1	TGTGCCATCAGTGAGAGACTAAGCGATGACAATGAGCAGTTCTTC	CAISERLSDDNEQFF
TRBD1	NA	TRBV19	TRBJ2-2	TGTGCCAGTAGTCCCGGGACAGGGAGGTGGACCGGGGAGCTGTTTTTT	CASSPGTGRWTGELFF
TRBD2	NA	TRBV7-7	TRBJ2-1	TGTGCTAGCAGCTTAGATATGGGAGGGAGCAATGAGCAGTTCTTC	CASSLDMGGSNEQFF
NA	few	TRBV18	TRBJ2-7	TGTGCCAGCTCACTATCGAGTTACGAGCAGTACTTC	CASSLSSYEQYF
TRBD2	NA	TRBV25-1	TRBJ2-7	TGTGCCAGCAGTGAGGGGACGGGAGGGTGGGCCGAGCAGTACTTC	CASSEGTGGWAEQYF
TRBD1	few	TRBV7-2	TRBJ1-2	TGTGCCAGCAGCCTCAGACAGGGAGGCTACACCTTC	CASSLRQGGYTF
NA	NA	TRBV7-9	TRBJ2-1	TGTGCCAGCAGCTTAGCGGCTCTTTCGTATGAGCAGTTCTTC	CASSLAALSYEQFF
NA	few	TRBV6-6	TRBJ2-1	TGTGCCAGCTATGGGCCTTTCTGGGAGCAGTTCTTC	CASYGPFWEQFF
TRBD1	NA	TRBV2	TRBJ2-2	TGTGCCAGCAGTCGACAGGGAACCGGGGAGCTGTTTTTT	CASSRQGTGELFF
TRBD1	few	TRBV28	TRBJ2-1	TGTGCCAGCGCCGTACAGGGGCGGCAGCAGTTCTTC	CASAVQGRQQFF
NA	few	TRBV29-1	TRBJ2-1	TGCAGCGTCGCAAACAGTAATGAGCAGTTCTTC	CSVANSNEQFF
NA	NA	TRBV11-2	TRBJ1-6	TGTGCCAGCAGGAGGCGAGTATCACCCCTCCACTTT	CASRRRVSPLHF
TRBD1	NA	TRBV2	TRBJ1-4	TGTGCCAGCACCCCCGAGGGACAGGACGGTGAAAAACTGTTTTTT	CASTPEGQDGEKLFF